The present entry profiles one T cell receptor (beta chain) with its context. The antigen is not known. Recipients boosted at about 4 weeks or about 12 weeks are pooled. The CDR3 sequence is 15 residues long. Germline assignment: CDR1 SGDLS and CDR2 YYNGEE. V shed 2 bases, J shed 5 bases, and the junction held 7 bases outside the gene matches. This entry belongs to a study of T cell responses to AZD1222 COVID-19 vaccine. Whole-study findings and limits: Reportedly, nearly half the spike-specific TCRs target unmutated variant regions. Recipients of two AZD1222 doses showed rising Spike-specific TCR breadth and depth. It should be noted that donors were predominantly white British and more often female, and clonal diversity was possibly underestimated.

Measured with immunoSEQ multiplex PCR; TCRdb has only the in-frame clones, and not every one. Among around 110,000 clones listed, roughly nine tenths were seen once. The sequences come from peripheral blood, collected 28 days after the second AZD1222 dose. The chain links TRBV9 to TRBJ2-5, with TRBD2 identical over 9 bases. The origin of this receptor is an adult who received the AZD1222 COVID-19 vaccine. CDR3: CASSVDGLARETQYF. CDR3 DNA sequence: TGTGCCAGCAGCGTGGACGGACTAGCGAGGGAGACCCAGTACTTC.